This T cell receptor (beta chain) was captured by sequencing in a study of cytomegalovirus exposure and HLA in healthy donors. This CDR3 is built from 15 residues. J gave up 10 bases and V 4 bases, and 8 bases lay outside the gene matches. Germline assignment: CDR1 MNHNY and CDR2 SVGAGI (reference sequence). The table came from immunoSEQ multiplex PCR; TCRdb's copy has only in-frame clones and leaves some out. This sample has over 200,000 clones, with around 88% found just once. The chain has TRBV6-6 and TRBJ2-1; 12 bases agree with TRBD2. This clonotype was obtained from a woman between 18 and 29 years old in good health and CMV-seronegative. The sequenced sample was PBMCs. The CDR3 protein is CASSFRLAGEGEQFF. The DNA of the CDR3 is TGTGCCAGCAGTTTCCGACTAGCGGGAGAAGGCGAGCAGTTCTTC.